This T cell receptor (beta chain) was identified during a study of a mutant IDH1 vaccine in newly diagnosed glioma. As to time point: week 5, during vaccination. What each vaccine dose contained was 300 ug of mutant IDH1 20-mer peptide, accompanied by topical imiquimod. Diagnosis in the donors showed new WHO grade 3 or 4 astrocytomas that were IDH1-mutant and ATRX-lost. As concerns this clone: The antigen is unknown.

The CDR3 extends over 15 amino acids. CDR1 is SGDLS, CDR2 YYNGEE, per germline. The V and J ends lost 0 bases and 2 bases respectively, with 12 bases between them. Libraries were prepared by immunoSEQ multiplex PCR; TCRdb keeps only in-frame clonotypes and omits some of them. The table shows 39,000 or so clones, with around 82% occurring only once. The sample in question was PBMCs, obtained from a glioma patient whose treatment included an IDH1 peptide vaccine. The rearrangement uses TRBV9 and TRBJ2-7, with a weak D call TRBD1 (5 bases). The source of this sequence is a man in his forties with glioma. This CDR3 is CASSVEGIPPYEQYF. DNA of the CDR3: TGTGCCAGCAGCGTAGAGGGGATACCGCCCTACGAGCAGTACTTC. Full variable domain (remainder filled in from reference TRBV9 and TRBJ2-7): DSGVTQTPKHLITATGQRVTLRCSPRSGDLSVYWYQQSLDQGLQFLIQYYNGEERAKGNILERFSAQQFPDLHSELNLSSLELGDSALYFCASSVEGIPPYEQYFGPGTRLTVT.